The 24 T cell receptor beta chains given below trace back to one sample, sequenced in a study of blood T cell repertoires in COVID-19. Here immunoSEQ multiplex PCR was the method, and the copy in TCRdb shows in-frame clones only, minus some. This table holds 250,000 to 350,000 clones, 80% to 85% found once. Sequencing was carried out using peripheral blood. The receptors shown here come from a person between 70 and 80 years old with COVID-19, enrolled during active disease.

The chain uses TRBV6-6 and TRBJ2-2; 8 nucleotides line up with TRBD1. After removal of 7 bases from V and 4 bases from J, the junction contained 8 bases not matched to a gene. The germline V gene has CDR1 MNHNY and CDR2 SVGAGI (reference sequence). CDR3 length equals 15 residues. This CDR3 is CASIHRGEGTGELFF. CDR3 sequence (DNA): TGTGCCAGCATCCACAGGGGGGAAGGCACCGGGGAGCTGTTTTTT.

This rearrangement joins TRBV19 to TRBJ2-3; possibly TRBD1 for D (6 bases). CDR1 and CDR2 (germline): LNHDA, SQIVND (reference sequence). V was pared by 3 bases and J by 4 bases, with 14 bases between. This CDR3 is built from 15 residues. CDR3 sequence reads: CASSIEGGWPDTQYF. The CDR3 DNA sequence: TGTGCCAGTAGTATCGAAGGGGGATGGCCAGATACGCAGTATTTT.

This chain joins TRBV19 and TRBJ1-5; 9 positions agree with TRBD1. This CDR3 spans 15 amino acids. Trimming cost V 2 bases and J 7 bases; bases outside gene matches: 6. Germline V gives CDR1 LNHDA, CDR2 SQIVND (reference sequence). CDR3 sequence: CASSILRDRDQPQHF. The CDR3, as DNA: TGTGCCAGTAGTATACTCCGGGACAGGGACCAGCCCCAGCATTTT.

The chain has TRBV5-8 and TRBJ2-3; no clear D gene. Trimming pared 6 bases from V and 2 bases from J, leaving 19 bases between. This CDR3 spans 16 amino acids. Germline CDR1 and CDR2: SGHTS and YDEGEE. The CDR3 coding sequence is TGTGCCAGCACTGTTCTCCTTCCAAGAGTCACAGATACGCAGTATTTT. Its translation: CASTVLLPRVTDTQYF. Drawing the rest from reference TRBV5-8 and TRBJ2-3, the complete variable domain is EAGVTQSPTHLIKTRGQQATLRCSPISGHTSVYWYQQALGLGLQFLLWYDEGEERNRGNFPPRFSGRQFPNYSSELNVNALELEDSALYLCASTVLLPRVTDTQYFGPGTRLTVL.

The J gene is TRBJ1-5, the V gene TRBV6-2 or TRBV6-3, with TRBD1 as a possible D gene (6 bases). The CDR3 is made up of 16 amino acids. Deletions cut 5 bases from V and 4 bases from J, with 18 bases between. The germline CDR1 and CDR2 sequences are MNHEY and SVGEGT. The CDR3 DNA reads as TGTGCCAGCAGTCCCCGTGGGGGGGCAAGGAATCAGCCCCAGCATTTT. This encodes CASSPRGGARNQPQHF.

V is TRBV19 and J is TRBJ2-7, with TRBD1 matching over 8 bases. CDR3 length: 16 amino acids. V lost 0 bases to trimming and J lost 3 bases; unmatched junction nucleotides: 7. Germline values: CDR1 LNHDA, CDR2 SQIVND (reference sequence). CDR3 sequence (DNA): TGTGCCAGTAGTATAGATCAAGTGACAGGGGTCTACGAGCAGTACTTC. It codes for CASSIDQVTGVYEQYF.

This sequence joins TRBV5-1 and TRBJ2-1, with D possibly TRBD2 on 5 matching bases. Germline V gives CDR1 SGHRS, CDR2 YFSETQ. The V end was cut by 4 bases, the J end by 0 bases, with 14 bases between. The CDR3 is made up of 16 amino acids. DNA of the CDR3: TGCGCCAGCAGCCACACCCTAGGGAGCTCCTACAATGAGCAGTTCTTC. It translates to CASSHTLGSSYNEQFF. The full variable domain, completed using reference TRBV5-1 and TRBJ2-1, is KAGVTQTPRYLIKTRGQQVTLSCSPISGHRSVSWYQQTPGQGLQFLFEYFSETQRNKGNFPGRFSGRQFSNSRSEMNVSTLELGDSALYLCASSHTLGSSYNEQFFGPGTRLTVL.

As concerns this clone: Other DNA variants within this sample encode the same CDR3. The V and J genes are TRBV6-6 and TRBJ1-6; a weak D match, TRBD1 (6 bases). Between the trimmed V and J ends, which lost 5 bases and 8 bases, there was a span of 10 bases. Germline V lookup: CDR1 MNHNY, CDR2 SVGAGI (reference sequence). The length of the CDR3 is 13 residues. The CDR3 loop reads CASSRDTDSPLHF. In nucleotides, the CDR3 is TGTGCCAGCAGTAGGGACACGGATTCACCCCTCCACTTT.

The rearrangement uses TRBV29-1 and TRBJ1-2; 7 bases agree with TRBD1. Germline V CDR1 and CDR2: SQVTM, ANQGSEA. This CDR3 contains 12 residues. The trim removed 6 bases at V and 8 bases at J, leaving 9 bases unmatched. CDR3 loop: CSVATGVQGYTF. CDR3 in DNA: TGCAGCGTCGCAACAGGGGTTCAGGGCTACACCTTC.

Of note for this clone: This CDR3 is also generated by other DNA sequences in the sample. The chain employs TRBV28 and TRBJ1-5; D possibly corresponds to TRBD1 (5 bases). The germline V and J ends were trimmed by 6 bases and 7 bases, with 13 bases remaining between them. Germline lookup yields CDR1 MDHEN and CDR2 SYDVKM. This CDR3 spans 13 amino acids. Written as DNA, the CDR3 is TGTGCCAGCAGCCCCGGGGGGGAGCAGCCCCAGCATTTT. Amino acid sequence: CASSPGGEQPQHF.

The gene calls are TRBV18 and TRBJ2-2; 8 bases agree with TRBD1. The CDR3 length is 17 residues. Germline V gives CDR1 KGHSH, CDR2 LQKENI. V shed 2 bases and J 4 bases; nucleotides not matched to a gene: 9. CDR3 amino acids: CASSPTATGVSTGELFF. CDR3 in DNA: TGTGCCAGCTCACCAACCGCGACAGGGGTTAGCACCGGGGAGCTGTTTTTT. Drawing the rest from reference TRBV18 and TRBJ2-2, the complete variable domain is NAGVMQNPRHLVRRRGQEARLRCSPMKGHSHVYWYRQLPEEGLKFMVYLQKENIIDESGMPKERFSAEFPKEGPSILRIQQVVRGDSAAYFCASSPTATGVSTGELFFGEGSRLTVL.

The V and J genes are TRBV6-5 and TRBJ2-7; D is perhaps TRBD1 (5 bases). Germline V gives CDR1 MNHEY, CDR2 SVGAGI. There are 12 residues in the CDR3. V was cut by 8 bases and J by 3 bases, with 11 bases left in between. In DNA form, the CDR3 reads TGTGCCAGCTCGACAGAAAACTACGAGCAGTACTTC. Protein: CASSTENYEQYF.

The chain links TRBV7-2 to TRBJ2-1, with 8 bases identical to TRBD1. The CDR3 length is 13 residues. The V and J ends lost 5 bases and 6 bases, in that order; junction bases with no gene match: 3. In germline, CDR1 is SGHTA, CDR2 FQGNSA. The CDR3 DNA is TGTGCCAGCAGCCGGGACAGGCTCAATGAGCAGTTCTTC. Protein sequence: CASSRDRLNEQFF.

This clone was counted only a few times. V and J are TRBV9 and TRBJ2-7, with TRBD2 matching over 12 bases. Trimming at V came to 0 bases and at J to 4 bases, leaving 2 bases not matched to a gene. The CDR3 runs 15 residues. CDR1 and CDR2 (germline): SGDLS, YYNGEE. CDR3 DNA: TGTGCCAGCAGCGTAGGGACTAGCGGGATATACGAGCAGTACTTC. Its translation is CASSVGTSGIYEQYF.

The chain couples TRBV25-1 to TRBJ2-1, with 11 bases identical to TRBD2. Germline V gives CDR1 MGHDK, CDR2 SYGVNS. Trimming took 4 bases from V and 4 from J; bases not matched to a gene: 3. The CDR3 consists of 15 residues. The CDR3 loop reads CASSVAGGTYNEQFF. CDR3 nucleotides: TGTGCCAGCAGTGTAGCGGGGGGGACGTACAATGAGCAGTTCTTC.

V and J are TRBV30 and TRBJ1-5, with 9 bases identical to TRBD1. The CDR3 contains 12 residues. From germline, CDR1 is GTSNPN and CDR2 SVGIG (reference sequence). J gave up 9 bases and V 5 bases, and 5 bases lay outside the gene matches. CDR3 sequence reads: CAWRQGVGPQHF. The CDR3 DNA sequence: TGTGCCTGGCGACAGGGGGTCGGGCCCCAGCATTTT.

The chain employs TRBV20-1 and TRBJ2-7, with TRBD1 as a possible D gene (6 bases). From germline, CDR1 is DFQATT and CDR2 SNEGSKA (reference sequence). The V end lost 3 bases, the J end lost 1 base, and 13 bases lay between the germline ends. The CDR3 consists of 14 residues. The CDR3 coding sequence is TGCAGTGCTAGTCAGGGGCCAGCTTCCTACGAGCAGTACTTC. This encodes CSASQGPASYEQYF.

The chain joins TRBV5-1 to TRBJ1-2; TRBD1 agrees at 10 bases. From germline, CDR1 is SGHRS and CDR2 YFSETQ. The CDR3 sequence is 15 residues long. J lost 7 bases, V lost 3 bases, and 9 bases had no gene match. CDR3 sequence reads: CASSSPGQGFSGYTF. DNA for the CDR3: TGCGCCAGCAGCTCGCCGGGACAGGGGTTTTCTGGCTACACCTTC. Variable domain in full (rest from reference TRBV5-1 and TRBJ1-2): KAGVTQTPRYLIKTRGQQVTLSCSPISGHRSVSWYQQTPGQGLQFLFEYFSETQRNKGNFPGRFSGRQFSNSRSEMNVSTLELGDSALYLCASSSPGQGFSGYTFGSGTRLTVV.

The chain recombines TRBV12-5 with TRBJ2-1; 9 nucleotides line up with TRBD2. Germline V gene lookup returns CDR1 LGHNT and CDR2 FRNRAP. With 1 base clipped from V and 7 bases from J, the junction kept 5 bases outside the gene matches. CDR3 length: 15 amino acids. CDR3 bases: TGTGCTAGTGGTTTGGAGGCTAGCGGGGTTAATGAGCAGTTCTTC. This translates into CASGLEASGVNEQFF. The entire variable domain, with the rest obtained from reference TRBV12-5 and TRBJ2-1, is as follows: DARVTQTPRHKVTEMGQEVTMRCQPILGHNTVFWYRQTMMQGLELLAYFRNRAPLDDSGMPKDRFSAEMPDATLATLKIQPSEPRDSAVYFCASGLEASGVNEQFFGPGTRLTVL.

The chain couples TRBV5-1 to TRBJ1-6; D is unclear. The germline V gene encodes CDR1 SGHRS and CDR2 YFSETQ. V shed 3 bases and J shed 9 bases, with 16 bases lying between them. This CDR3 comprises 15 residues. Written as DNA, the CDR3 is TGCGCCAGCAGCTGGACTGGACGCGGTACTTCACCCCTCCACTTT. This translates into CASSWTGRGTSPLHF.

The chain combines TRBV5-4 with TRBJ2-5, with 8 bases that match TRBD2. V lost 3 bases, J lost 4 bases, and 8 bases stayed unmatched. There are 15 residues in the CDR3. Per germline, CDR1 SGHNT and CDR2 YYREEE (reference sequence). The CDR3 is CASSYGGGTGETQYF. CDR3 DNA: TGTGCCAGCAGCTATGGCGGGGGGACTGGAGAGACCCAGTACTTC.

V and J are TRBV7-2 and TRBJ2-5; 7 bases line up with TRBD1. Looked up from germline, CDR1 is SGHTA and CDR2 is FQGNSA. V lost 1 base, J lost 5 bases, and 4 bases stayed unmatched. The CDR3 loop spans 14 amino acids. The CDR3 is CASSLEGGRETQYF. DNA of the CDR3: TGTGCCAGCAGCTTAGAAGGGGGCCGGGAGACCCAGTACTTC. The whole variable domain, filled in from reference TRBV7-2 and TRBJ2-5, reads GAGVSQSPSNKVTEKGKDVELRCDPISGHTALYWYRQSLGQGLEFLIYFQGNSAPDKSGLPSDRFSAERTGGSVSTLTIQRTQQEDSAVYLCASSLEGGRETQYFGPGTRLLVL.

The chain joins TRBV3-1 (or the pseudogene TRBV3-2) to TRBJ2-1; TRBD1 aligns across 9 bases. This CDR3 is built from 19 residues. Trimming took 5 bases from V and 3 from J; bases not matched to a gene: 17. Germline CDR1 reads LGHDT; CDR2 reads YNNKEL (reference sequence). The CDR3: CASSSGQGNLASLYNEQFF. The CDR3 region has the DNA TGTGCCAGCAGCTCGGGACAGGGAAATCTAGCCTCTCTCTACAATGAGCAGTTCTTC.

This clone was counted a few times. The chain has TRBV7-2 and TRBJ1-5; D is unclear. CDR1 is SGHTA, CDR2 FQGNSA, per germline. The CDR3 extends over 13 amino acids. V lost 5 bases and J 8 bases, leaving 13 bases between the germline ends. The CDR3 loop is CASSLVLEEPQHF. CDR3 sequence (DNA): TGTGCCAGCAGCCTTGTACTCGAAGAGCCCCAGCATTTT.